This T cell receptor (beta chain) originates from a study of monozygotic twins with inflammatory bowel disease (dated by TCRdb to the late 2010s). The study in broad terms: In total, approximately 30 monozygotic twin pairs made up the full study: 19 Danish pairs, all IBD-discordant, plus nine German pairs, of which four were IBD-concordant and five were IBD-discordant. Disease-associated traits were sought mainly through comparisons between IBD patients and their genetically identical healthy co-twins within discordant pairs. Each individual had, on average, about 151 000 unique TCRalpha sequences and 181 000 unique TCRbeta sequences available for analysis.

As encoded in the germline V gene, CDR1 is MDHEN while CDR2 is SYDVKM. Taken from cysteine to phenylalanine, the CDR3 has 15 residues. A DNA sequence was not provided. What the research found in general, with its limitations: Background noise and inter-individual variability may have been introduced into the repertoires by the differing immunosuppressive treatments among patients. The results gave no support for a single strong signal or clonotype linked to IBD. Compared with healthy twins, IBD patients had fewer clonotypes in common with other individuals, a difference most pronounced in patients showing signs of disease activity. Repertoire similarity did not differ between concordant and discordant twins, possibly due to limited statistical power. Measured by the inverse Simpson index, TCRbeta repertoire diversity was lower in IBD patients than in their healthy co-twins. Distinction between different T cell subtypes could not be achieved in the analysis.

Library preparation employed 5' RACE. Each TCR library was prepared from about 3.5 ug of total RNA. For each sample, cDNA was synthesized in eight separate reactions using SMARTScribe reverse transcriptase. During cDNA synthesis, template switching introduced unique molecular identifiers that contained a 6-nucleotide sample barcode. Two nested PCRs of roughly 16 and 10 cycles amplified the TCRalpha and TCRbeta cDNA, and bead purification followed each PCR. Before amplification, the cDNA was treated with uracil DNA-glycosylase and purified using the QIAquick PCR purification kit. The second PCR was the step at which Illumina TruSeq-compatible adapters and sample-specific barcodes were added. TapeStation and Qubit were used to check library quality and concentration, and roughly 4.8 ng of each library went into the pool. The pooled libraries were sequenced with 2 x 100 bp reads and custom sequencing primers on an Illumina HiSeq2500 single-index Rapid Run. In the authors' own workflow: MiGEC version 1.2.6 was used for UMI-based consensus assembly to correct PCR and sequencing errors. V(D)J alignment, clonotype assembly and CDR3 extraction were performed with MiXCR version 2.1.1. Gene usage, clonotype sharing and MAIT/NKT TCR abundance were normalised by analysing the top 1000, 10 000 and 20 000 clonotypes per sample. Diversity was computed as the inverse Simpson index with the vegan R package after downsampling to 27 000 UMIs. Paired Mann-Whitney U tests were applied to discordant twin pairs, and Benjamini-Hochberg correction was used for multiple testing. With the reads reprocessed by TCRdb, a single entry stands for each CDR3 protein sequence and no DNA is reported. What appears here as the V and J calls and clone size reflects TCRdb's work, not the paper's. The table of this sample itemizes approximately 400,000 distinct CDR3 sequences. The ten largest clones represent 2% to 2.5% of the sample.

From each donor, an approximately 2.6 ml peripheral blood sample was collected into PAXgene tubes and kept at -80 degrees C. Total RNA was isolated from whole blood with the PAXgene blood miRNA kit on an automated QIAcube, without T cell sorting. Peripheral blood from monozygotic twin pairs concordant or discordant for inflammatory bowel disease was subjected to deep TCRalpha and TCRbeta repertoire profiling with unique molecular barcoding. Smoking habits were recorded for all twin pairs, and individuals were classified as current, former or never smokers. As regards this clonotype: The antigen this receptor binds is unknown.

The source material was blood. This clonotype was obtained from a human donor with ulcerative colitis or Crohn's disease, or a healthy co-twin of an affected twin (not recorded which). Here the chain combines TRBV28 and TRBJ2-7; there is no DNA to check the TCRdb D call of TRBD1. This receptor carries the CDR3 CASSKYTGSSYEQYF.